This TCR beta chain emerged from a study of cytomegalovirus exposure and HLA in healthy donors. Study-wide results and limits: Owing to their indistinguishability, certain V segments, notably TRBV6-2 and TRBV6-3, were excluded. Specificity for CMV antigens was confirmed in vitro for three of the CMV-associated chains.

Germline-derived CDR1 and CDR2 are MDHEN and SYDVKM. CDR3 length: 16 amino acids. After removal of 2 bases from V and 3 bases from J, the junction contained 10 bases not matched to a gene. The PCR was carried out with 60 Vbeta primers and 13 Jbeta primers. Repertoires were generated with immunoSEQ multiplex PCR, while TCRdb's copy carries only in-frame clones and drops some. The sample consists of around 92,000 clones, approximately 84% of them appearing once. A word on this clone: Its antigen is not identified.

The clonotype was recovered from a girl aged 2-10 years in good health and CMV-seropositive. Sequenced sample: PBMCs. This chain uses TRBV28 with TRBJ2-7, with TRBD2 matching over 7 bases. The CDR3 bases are TGTGCCAGCAGTTTAATGGGTGAAGGGAGGGGCTACGAGCAGTACTTC. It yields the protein CASSLMGEGRGYEQYF. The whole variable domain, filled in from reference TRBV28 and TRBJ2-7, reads DVKVTQSSRYLVKRTGEKVFLECVQDMDHENMFWYRQDPGLGLRLIYFSYDVKMKEKGDIPEGYSVSREKKERFSLILESASTNQTSMYLCASSLMGEGRGYEQYFGPGTRLTVT.